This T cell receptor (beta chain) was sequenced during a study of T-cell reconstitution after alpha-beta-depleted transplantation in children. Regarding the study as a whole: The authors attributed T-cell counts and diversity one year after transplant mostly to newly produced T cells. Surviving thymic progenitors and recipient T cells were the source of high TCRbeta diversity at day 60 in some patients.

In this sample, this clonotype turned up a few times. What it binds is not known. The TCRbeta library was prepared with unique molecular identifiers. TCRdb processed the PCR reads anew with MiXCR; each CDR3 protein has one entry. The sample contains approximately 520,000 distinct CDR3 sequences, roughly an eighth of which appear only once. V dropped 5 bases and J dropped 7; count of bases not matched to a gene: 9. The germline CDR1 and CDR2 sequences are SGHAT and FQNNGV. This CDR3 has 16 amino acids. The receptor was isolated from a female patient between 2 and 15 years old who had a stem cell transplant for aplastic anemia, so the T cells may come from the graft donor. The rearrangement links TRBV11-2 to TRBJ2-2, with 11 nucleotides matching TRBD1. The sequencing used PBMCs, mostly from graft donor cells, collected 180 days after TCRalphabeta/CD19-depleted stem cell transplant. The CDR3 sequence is CASSPRTGGRDGELFF. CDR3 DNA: TGTGCCAGCAGCCCCCGGACAGGGGGCCGAGACGGGGAGCTGTTTTTT.